The 20 T cell receptor beta chains reported below all come from one sample, sequenced in a study of response to subunit inactivated influenza vaccine. Using its own MiXCR run on the RT-PCR reads, TCRdb lists one record per CDR3 protein. The profile shows 250,000 to 350,000 distinct CDR3 sequences, approximately 23% of them singletons. Specimen: PBMCs from blood, collected less than 22 months after vaccination. These receptors were obtained from a man in his fifties or sixties who received an inactivated influenza vaccine.

This clonotype has more than one count but fewer than ten. The V call is TRBV15, the J call TRBJ2-7, with 8 bases lining up with TRBD1. The CDR3 loop spans 14 amino acids. The V and J ends lost 0 bases and 2 bases, in that order; junction bases with no gene match: 0. Per the germline V gene, CDR1 is LNHNV and CDR2 is YYDKDF (reference sequence). CDR3 DNA sequence: TGTGCCACCAGCAGAGAGGGACAGGCCTACGAGCAGTACTTC. Its translation is CATSREGQAYEQYF. Supplemented by reference TRBV15 and TRBJ2-7, the full variable domain reads DAMVIQNPRYQVTQFGKPVTLSCSQTLNHNVMYWYQQKSSQAPKLLFHYYDKDFNNEADTPDNFQSRRPNTSFCFLDIRSPGLGDTAMYLCATSREGQAYEQYFGPGTRLTVT.

V gene TRBV6-2 or TRBV6-3 combines with J gene TRBJ2-3; 9 nucleotides match TRBD2. V lost 7 bases to trimming and J lost 2 bases; unmatched junction nucleotides: 13. The CDR3 is 17 amino acids. In germline, CDR1 is MNHEY, CDR2 SVGEGT. The CDR3 is CASIGSSGIANTDTQYF. The CDR3 nucleotides read TGTGCCAGCATCGGGTCTAGCGGGATCGCGAACACAGATACGCAGTATTTT.

This sequence joins TRBV9 and TRBJ1-4; D is ambiguous. Germline CDR1 and CDR2: SGDLS and YYNGEE. The CDR3 totals 16 residues. V lost 3 bases and J lost 0, with 12 bases in between. The CDR3 spells CASSGRGSATNEKLFF. The CDR3 DNA sequence: TGTGCCAGCAGCGGACGAGGCAGCGCAACTAATGAAAAACTGTTTTTT.

The chain carries TRBV19 and TRBJ1-5, with D uncertain. The CDR3 runs 15 residues. The germline CDR1 and CDR2 sequences are LNHDA and SQIVND (reference sequence). Trimming left V 2 bases short and J 0 bases short, with 8 bases between. The DNA of the CDR3 is TGTGCCAGTAGTATATCTGGGAATAGCAATCAGCCCCAGCATTTT. Its protein is CASSISGNSNQPQHF.

V and J are TRBV3-1 and TRBJ2-7, with D perhaps being TRBD1 or TRBD2 (5 bases each). CDR3 length: 14 residues. Germline V gives CDR1 LGHDT, CDR2 YNNKEL (reference sequence). V was cut by 1 base and J by 5 bases, with 12 bases left in between. This chain's CDR3 is CASSQVGADHEQYF. DNA of the CDR3: TGTGCCAGCAGCCAAGTCGGGGCGGACCACGAGCAGTACTTC.

This clonotype occurred many times. This chain links TRBV11-2 with TRBJ1-2; D not certain. Trimming left V 1 base short and J 3 bases short, with 9 bases between. Germline V lookup: CDR1 SGHAT, CDR2 FQNNGV. The CDR3 consists of 14 residues. The CDR3, as DNA: TGTGCCAGCAGCTTAGTCACTGGCGACTATGGCTACACCTTC. As protein: CASSLVTGDYGYTF.

This clonotype was detected a few times. CDR3 in amino acids: CASSPGGFSNQPQHF. The CDR3 region has the DNA TGTGCCAGCAGCCCAGGGGGCTTTAGCAATCAGCCCCAGCATTTT. V usage is TRBV11-2 and J usage is TRBJ1-5; 8 bases agree with TRBD1. CDR1 and CDR2 from the germline V gene are SGHAT and FQNNGV. CDR3 size: 15 residues. Trimming cost V 5 bases and J 0 bases; bases outside gene matches: 3.

This clonotype was recorded a few times. The V and J genes are TRBV29-1 and TRBJ2-1; a possible D gene is TRBD2 (6 bases). Germline V gene lookup returns CDR1 SQVTM and CDR2 ANQGSEA. V was trimmed by 3 bases and J by 5 bases, leaving 17 bases between them. The CDR3 has 15 residues. CDR3: CSVEGVAADNNEQFF. Here the CDR3 DNA reads TGCAGCGTTGAGGGGGTAGCGGCCGACAACAATGAGCAGTTCTTC.

This clonotype has more than one count but fewer than ten. This chain links TRBV5-4 with TRBJ1-5; TRBD1 matches at 7 bases. Unmatched junction bases numbered 8, after V lost 5 bases and J lost 3 bases. CDR1 and CDR2 (germline): SGHNT, YYREEE (reference sequence). This CDR3 comprises 15 residues. CDR3 sequence reads: CASSLDRALNQPQHF. CDR3 nucleotide sequence: TGTGCCAGCAGTCTCGACAGGGCGCTCAATCAGCCCCAGCATTTT.

This clonotype was counted only a few times. The CDR3 region is CASTYRTEPGNTIYF. CDR3 nucleotide sequence: TGTGCCAGCACCTATAGGACAGAACCTGGAAACACCATATATTTT. This chain joins TRBV6-1 and TRBJ1-3; TRBD1 is a possible D gene (6 bases). CDR1 is MNHNS, CDR2 SASEGT, per germline. Trimming pared 7 bases from V and 2 bases from J, leaving 15 bases between. This CDR3 contains 15 residues.

This clonotype came up many times. The V gene is TRBV15, the J gene TRBJ1-5, with D possibly matching TRBD1 (5 bases). Trimming shortened V by 5 bases and J by 0 bases, and 11 bases separated the two germline ends. The CDR3 extends over 15 amino acids. Germline V gives CDR1 LNHNV, CDR2 YYDKDF (reference sequence). The CDR3 nucleotides are TGTGCCACCAGCCCGGGAGGGGTTAGCAATCAGCCCCAGCATTTT. Translating it yields CATSPGGVSNQPQHF.

This clonotype was observed a few times. The V and J genes are TRBV19 and TRBJ1-5, with 7 bases matching TRBD1. Germline loops: CDR1 LNHDA, CDR2 SQIVND (reference sequence). The V and J ends lost 2 bases and 0 bases, in that order; junction bases with no gene match: 4. This CDR3 region has 16 residues. CDR3 sequence reads: CASSILDRHSNQPQHF. In nucleotides, the CDR3 is TGTGCCAGTAGTATATTGGACAGGCATAGCAATCAGCCCCAGCATTTT.

The V call is TRBV2, the J call TRBJ2-7; D possibly uses TRBD1 or TRBD2 (5 bases each). V dropped 6 bases and J dropped 0 bases, with 6 bases sitting between them. The CDR3 has 12 residues. Germline V gene data show CDR1 as SNHLY and CDR2 as FYNNEI. The CDR3, as DNA: TGTGCCAGCAGGGGGACCTCCTACGAGCAGTACTTC. It is translated as CASRGTSYEQYF.

This clonotype was found a few times. This chain joins TRBV12-3 or TRBV12-4 and TRBJ1-1, with D possibly TRBD1 on 5 matching bases. The CDR3 spans 15 residues. V was cut by 6 bases and J by 7 bases, with 21 bases left in between. The CDR3 nucleotides are TGTGCCAGCAGCACGGGGGGGATTCGAATCGTTGAAGCTTTCTTT. Translation: CASSTGGIRIVEAFF.

This clonotype has just a few counts. The V gene is TRBV7-2, the J gene TRBJ1-4, with TRBD1 matching over 9 bases. The V gene end was trimmed by 5 bases and the J gene end by 8 bases; junction bases not matched to a gene: 9. The germline CDR1 and CDR2 sequences are SGHTA and FQGNSA. CDR3 length: 15 amino acids. In nucleotides, the CDR3 is TGTGCCAGCAGCGCCTCCGGGACAGGGAGGGAAAAACTGTTTTTT. It is translated as CASSASGTGREKLFF.

The table lists this clonotype with many counts. This rearrangement joins TRBV4-1 to TRBJ1-5; no clear D gene. The germline V and J ends were trimmed by 0 bases and 0 bases, with 12 bases remaining between them. The CDR3 sequence is 17 residues long. Germline-derived CDR1 and CDR2 are MGHRA and YSYEKL. The CDR3 sequence is CASSQDTFQYSNQPQHF. The CDR3 DNA is TGCGCCAGCAGCCAAGATACTTTTCAGTATAGCAATCAGCCCCAGCATTTT.

The chain couples TRBV7-6 to TRBJ2-5, with D possibly TRBD1 on 6 matching bases. The CDR3 consists of 13 residues. Germline CDR1 and CDR2: SGHVS and FNYEAQ. V lost 4 bases, J lost 3 bases, and 9 bases lay in between. DNA of the CDR3: TGTGCCAGCAGCTCTTGGACAGAAGAGACCCAGTACTTC. This encodes CASSSWTEETQYF.

This clonotype came up a few times. The rearrangement uses TRBV9 and TRBJ1-4, with D uncertain. Germline lookup yields CDR1 SGDLS and CDR2 YYNGEE. The V end lost 4 bases, the J end lost 3 bases, and 7 bases lay between the germline ends. The CDR3 length is 13 residues. The CDR3 nucleotides are TGTGCCAGCAGCCGCGGGTCTAATGAAAAACTGTTTTTT. This codes for CASSRGSNEKLFF. Drawing the rest from reference TRBV9 and TRBJ1-4, the complete variable domain is DSGVTQTPKHLITATGQRVTLRCSPRSGDLSVYWYQQSLDQGLQFLIQYYNGEERAKGNILERFSAQQFPDLHSELNLSSLELGDSALYFCASSRGSNEKLFFGSGTQLSVL.

This clonotype was recorded a few times. The chain recombines TRBV7-2 with TRBJ1-5; the D is unclear. V was shortened by 5 bases and J by 3 bases, with 17 bases between the two germline ends. The CDR3 spans 16 residues. In germline, CDR1 is SGHTA, CDR2 FQGNSA. This CDR3 is CASSIGGWADNQPQHF. CDR3 in DNA: TGTGCCAGCAGCATAGGAGGTTGGGCGGACAATCAGCCCCAGCATTTT. Full variable domain (missing parts from reference TRBV7-2 and TRBJ1-5): GAGVSQSPSNKVTEKGKDVELRCDPISGHTALYWYRQSLGQGLEFLIYFQGNSAPDKSGLPSDRFSAERTGGSVSTLTIQRTQQEDSAVYLCASSIGGWADNQPQHFGDGTRLSIL.

In its sample, this clonotype was seen a few times. One end of the junction is discordant with germline, which a read error may explain. CDR3 amino acids: CASGQDGHNEKLSF. DNA for the CDR3: TGTGCCAGCGGACAGGACGGTCATAATGAAAAACTGTCTTTT. The J gene is TRBJ1-4, the V gene TRBV7-9; 7 bases are a match to TRBD1. The CDR3 sequence is 14 residues long. The germline V gene encodes CDR1 SEHNR and CDR2 FQNEAQ (reference sequence).